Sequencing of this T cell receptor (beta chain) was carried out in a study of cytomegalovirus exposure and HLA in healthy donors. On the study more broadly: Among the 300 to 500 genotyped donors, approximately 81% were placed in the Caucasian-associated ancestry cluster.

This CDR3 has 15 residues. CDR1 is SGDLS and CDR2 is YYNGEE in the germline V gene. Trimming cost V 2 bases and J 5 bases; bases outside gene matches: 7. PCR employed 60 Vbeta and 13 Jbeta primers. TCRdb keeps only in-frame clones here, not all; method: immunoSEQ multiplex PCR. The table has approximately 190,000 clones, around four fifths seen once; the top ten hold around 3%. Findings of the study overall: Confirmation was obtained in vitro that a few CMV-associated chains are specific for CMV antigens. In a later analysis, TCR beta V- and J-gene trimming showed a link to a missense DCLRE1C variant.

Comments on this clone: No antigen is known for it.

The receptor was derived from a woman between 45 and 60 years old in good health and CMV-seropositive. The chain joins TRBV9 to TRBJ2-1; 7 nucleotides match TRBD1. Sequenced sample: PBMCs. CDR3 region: CASSVSGTANNEQFF. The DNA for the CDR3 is TGTGCCAGCAGCGTTTCCGGGACAGCGAACAATGAGCAGTTCTTC. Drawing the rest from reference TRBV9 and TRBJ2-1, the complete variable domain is DSGVTQTPKHLITATGQRVTLRCSPRSGDLSVYWYQQSLDQGLQFLIQYYNGEERAKGNILERFSAQQFPDLHSELNLSSLELGDSALYFCASSVSGTANNEQFFGPGTRLTVL.